These 17 T cell receptor beta chains came from one sample sequenced in a study of blood T cell repertoires in COVID-19. The method was immunoSEQ multiplex PCR; TCRdb's version includes in-frame clones alone and lacks a portion of them. In the table there are about 78,000 clones, roughly 87% of which are singletons. The sequenced sample consisted of peripheral blood. Source of these receptors: a woman of 80 years or more with active or convalescent COVID-19.

The DNA for the CDR3 is TGTGCCAGCAGCTTGGCTGGGACAGGGGGGGGCAATGAGCAGTTCTTC. Its protein product is CASSLAGTGGGNEQFF. The chain uses TRBV13 and TRBJ2-1; the match to TRBD1 covers 11 bases. CDR1 is PRHDT and CDR2 is FYEKMQ in the germline V gene (reference sequence). V was clipped by 3 bases and J by 6 bases; unmatched bases: 7. CDR3 length: 16 amino acids.

The chain has TRBV3-1 (or the pseudogene TRBV3-2) and TRBJ1-3; TRBD1 matches 7 bases. The CDR3 is 16 amino acids. Germline CDR1 LGHDT, CDR2 YNNKEL (reference sequence). Unmatched junction bases numbered 4, after V lost 0 bases and J lost 2 bases. The CDR3 DNA is TGTGCCAGCAGCCAAGAACAGGGGAGAACTGGAAACACCATATATTTT. This gives the protein CASSQEQGRTGNTIYF.

The chain couples TRBV2 to TRBJ2-5, with a tentative D call TRBD2 (5 bases). Per the germline V gene, CDR1 is SNHLY and CDR2 is FYNNEI. CDR3 length: 12 amino acids. The germline V and J ends were trimmed by 7 bases and 6 bases, with 12 bases remaining between them. This chain's CDR3 is CASTLEGKTQYF. CDR3 sequence (DNA): TGTGCCAGCACGCTCGAGGGAAAGACCCAGTACTTC.

The gene calls are TRBV10-3 and TRBJ2-7, with TRBD1 identical over 11 bases. Looked up from germline, CDR1 is ENHRY and CDR2 is SYGVKD. The CDR3 is 15 residues long. Germline trimming cut 4 bases from V and 5 bases from J; bases unmatched to any gene: 7. The CDR3 DNA sequence: TGTGCCATCAGTGGAACGGACAGGGGGCTCCACGAGCAGTACTTC. Amino acid sequence: CAISGTDRGLHEQYF.

The chain joins TRBV2 to TRBJ2-2; 8 positions agree with TRBD2. This CDR3 region has 15 residues. The germline V gene encodes CDR1 SNHLY and CDR2 FYNNEI. Trimming at V came to 3 bases and at J to 4 bases, leaving 4 bases not matched to a gene. CDR3 region: CASSEMAGGTGELFF. The CDR3, as DNA: TGTGCCAGCAGTGAGATGGCGGGAGGCACCGGGGAGCTGTTTTTT. Based on the CDR3 plus reference TRBV2 and TRBJ2-2, the full variable domain is EPEVTQTPSHQVTQMGQEVILRCVPISNHLYFYWYRQILGQKVEFLVSFYNNEISEKSEIFDDQFSVERPDGSNFTLKIRSTKLEDSAMYFCASSEMAGGTGELFFGEGSRLTVL.

The chain is built from TRBV10-3 and TRBJ1-2, with 7 bases lining up with TRBD1. Germline V lookup: CDR1 ENHRY, CDR2 SYGVKD. The CDR3 has 14 residues. V lost 0 bases to trimming and J lost 8 bases; unmatched junction nucleotides: 6. The CDR3 bases are TGTGCCATCAGTGAGTCCGGACAGGCTAGGGGCTACACCTTC. Protein sequence: CAISESGQARGYTF.

The chain recombines TRBV10-3 with TRBJ1-3, with a weak D call TRBD1 (6 bases). The CDR3 is 14 residues long. The germline V gene has CDR1 ENHRY and CDR2 SYGVKD. V was pared by 3 bases and J by 5 bases, with 11 bases between. CDR3 protein: CAISDRGARNTIYF. Written as DNA, the CDR3 is TGTGCCATCAGTGACCGGGGGGCGCGAAACACCATATATTTT.

This rearrangement joins TRBV7-2 to TRBJ1-2; tentative D call: TRBD1 (6 bases). Per the germline V gene, CDR1 is SGHTA and CDR2 is FQGNSA. The length of the CDR3 is 15 residues. V was cut by 2 bases and J by 5 bases, with 15 bases left in between. The CDR3, as DNA: TGTGCCAGCAGCTTAATTGCAGGGGAGGGTTATGGCTACACCTTC. It yields the protein CASSLIAGEGYGYTF.

The rearrangement joins TRBV27 to TRBJ1-2; D possibly corresponds to TRBD1 (5 bases). CDR3 size: 13 residues. Trimming shortened V by 3 bases and J by 2 bases, and 7 bases separated the two germline ends. Germline V gives CDR1 MNHEY, CDR2 SMNVEV (reference sequence). CDR3 sequence: CASSFRQNYGYTF. CDR3 DNA: TGTGCCAGCAGTTTTCGACAGAACTATGGCTACACCTTC.

The J gene is TRBJ2-3, the V gene TRBV18; D is uncertain. There are 17 residues in the CDR3. V lost 3 bases and J 1 base, leaving 17 bases between the germline ends. In germline, CDR1 is KGHSH, CDR2 LQKENI. CDR3: CASSPAPRNLGTDTQYF. Written as DNA, the CDR3 is TGTGCCAGCTCACCCGCCCCCAGGAACCTCGGCACAGATACGCAGTATTTT.

The gene calls are TRBV7-9 and TRBJ2-1; 11 bases align to TRBD2. This CDR3 is 16 amino acids long. V was clipped by 5 bases and J by 0 bases; unmatched bases: 3. The germline V gene has CDR1 SEHNR and CDR2 FQNEAQ (reference sequence). The chain's CDR3 is CASSLGLADSYNEQFF. The CDR3 DNA reads as TGTGCCAGCAGCCTGGGACTAGCGGACTCCTACAATGAGCAGTTCTTC.

V gene TRBV28 combines with J gene TRBJ2-1, with D tentatively TRBD2 (6 bases). Trimming removed 2 bases from V and 4 bases from J, with 12 bases in between. Germline V gene data show CDR1 as MDHEN and CDR2 as SYDVKM. The CDR3 is made up of 15 amino acids. The CDR3 DNA follows: TGTGCCAGCAGTTTACTGGCGGGGCCGTACAATGAGCAGTTCTTC. Protein sequence: CASSLLAGPYNEQFF.

The chain carries TRBV5-4 and TRBJ2-7, with TRBD1 matching 7 bases. The CDR3 sequence is 14 residues long. Unmatched junction bases numbered 6, after V lost 4 bases and J lost 2 bases. In germline, CDR1 is SGHNT, CDR2 YYREEE (reference sequence). The CDR3 sequence: CASSHPGQPYEQYF. The CDR3 DNA reads TGTGCCAGCAGCCACCCGGGACAGCCCTACGAGCAGTACTTC.

The chain couples TRBV20-1 to TRBJ1-5; D is ambiguous. Trimming stripped 3 bases from V and 2 bases from J, with 14 bases between. Per the germline V gene, CDR1 is DFQATT and CDR2 is SNEGSKA (reference sequence). The CDR3 has 15 residues. The CDR3 nucleotides are TGCAGTGCTAGTGACCCCTCTCCGGGCAATCAGCCCCAGCATTTT. This sequence encodes CSASDPSPGNQPQHF.

This chain links TRBV14 with TRBJ2-1, with 7 nucleotides matching TRBD1. The ends lost 3 bases at V and 5 bases at J; junction bases unmatched: 7. Germline V CDR1 and CDR2: SGHDN, FVKESK. CDR3 length: 15 residues. The CDR3 loop is CASSQLDRTDNEQFF. The DNA of the CDR3 is TGTGCCAGCAGCCAGCTGGACAGGACGGACAATGAGCAGTTCTTC.

This sequence joins TRBV7-2 and TRBJ2-1; possible D gene TRBD1, 5 bases. V lost 1 base to trimming and J lost 9 bases, with 10 bases between them. The CDR3 sequence is 13 residues long. Germline CDR1 reads SGHTA; CDR2 reads FQGNSA. In DNA form, the CDR3 reads TGTGCCAGCAGCTTAGTTCAGGGCGGTGAGCAGTTCTTC. It specifies CASSLVQGGEQFF. Looking up the rest from reference TRBV7-2 and TRBJ2-1 gives the full variable domain: GAGVSQSPSNKVTEKGKDVELRCDPISGHTALYWYRQSLGQGLEFLIYFQGNSAPDKSGLPSDRFSAERTGGSVSTLTIQRTQQEDSAVYLCASSLVQGGEQFFGPGTRLTVL.

This chain connects TRBV6-2 or TRBV6-3 to TRBJ2-7; TRBD2 agrees at 13 bases. The length of the CDR3 is 14 residues. V trimming: 6 bases; J trimming: 4 bases; junction bases outside the gene matches: 3. The germline V gene encodes CDR1 MNHEY and CDR2 SVGEGT. For the CDR3, the DNA is TGTGCCAGCAGCTGGACTAGCGGGGGTTACGAGCAGTACTTC. This translates into CASSWTSGGYEQYF.